This entry lists 19 T cell receptor beta chains sequenced from one sample in a study of blood T cell repertoires in COVID-19. Libraries were prepared by immunoSEQ multiplex PCR; TCRdb keeps only in-frame clonotypes and omits some of them. The data contain around 250,000 clones, over 75% of them singletons. The specimen sequenced was peripheral blood. The source of these receptors is a man in his thirties or forties who had recovered from COVID-19.

This clone was seen a few times. The rearrangement uses TRBV6-5 and TRBJ1-5; D call uncertain. V was trimmed by 5 bases and J by 1 base, leaving 6 bases between them. Per the germline V gene, CDR1 is MNHEY and CDR2 is SVGAGI. The CDR3 consists of 13 residues. CDR3 coding DNA: TGTGCCAGCAGTACGGAGAGCAATCAGCCCCAGCATTTT. Its translation is CASSTESNQPQHF.

The chain joins TRBV29-1 to TRBJ1-1, with D maybe TRBD1 (5 bases). Deletions cut 7 bases from V and 8 bases from J, with 14 bases between. Looked up from germline, CDR1 is SQVTM and CDR2 is ANQGSEA. The CDR3 runs 11 residues. The CDR3 DNA is TGCAGCGCCATGGCGGCAGGGGAAGCTTTCTTT. Translation: CSAMAAGEAFF.

V and J are TRBV5-1 and TRBJ1-3; 7 nucleotides line up with TRBD1. The CDR3 length is 16 residues. Germline V gene data show CDR1 as SGHRS and CDR2 as YFSETQ. J was trimmed by 0 bases and V by 4 bases; bases with no gene match: 7. This CDR3 is CASSPGTELSGNTIYF. The CDR3 nucleotides read TGCGCCAGCAGCCCCGGGACAGAGCTCTCTGGAAACACCATATATTTT. Looking up the rest from reference TRBV5-1 and TRBJ1-3 gives the full variable domain: KAGVTQTPRYLIKTRGQQVTLSCSPISGHRSVSWYQQTPGQGLQFLFEYFSETQRNKGNFPGRFSGRQFSNSRSEMNVSTLELGDSALYLCASSPGTELSGNTIYFGEGSWLTVV.

The V call is TRBV20-1, the J call TRBJ2-1; D gene unclear. This CDR3 is 11 amino acids long. V was trimmed by 4 bases and J by 3 bases, leaving 4 bases between them. Germline values: CDR1 DFQATT, CDR2 SNEGSKA (reference sequence). This CDR3 reads CSANFYNEQFF. The CDR3 nucleotides read TGCAGTGCTAACTTCTACAATGAGCAGTTCTTC.

The rearrangement links TRBV5-4 to TRBJ2-1; 11 positions match TRBD2. The germline V gene encodes CDR1 SGHNT and CDR2 YYREEE (reference sequence). The CDR3 has 17 residues. After removal of 2 bases from V and 2 bases from J, the junction contained 6 bases not matched to a gene. The CDR3 reads CASSLLAGAPAYNEQFF. The CDR3 DNA reads TGTGCCAGCAGCTTACTAGCGGGGGCGCCAGCCTACAATGAGCAGTTCTTC.

This chain links TRBV9 with TRBJ2-1; 11 bases agree with TRBD1. V was clipped by 5 bases and J by 2 bases; unmatched bases: 3. The germline gives CDR1 SGDLS, CDR2 YYNGEE. The length of the CDR3 is 15 residues. The CDR3 spells CASSRTGGTYNEQFF. Written as DNA, the CDR3 is TGTGCCAGCAGTCGGACAGGGGGCACCTACAATGAGCAGTTCTTC.

The chain employs TRBV6-6 and TRBJ2-7; 8 bases fit TRBD1. The CDR3 is 10 residues long. V was clipped by 6 bases and J by 12 bases; unmatched bases: 4. CDR1 MNHNY and CDR2 SVGAGI come from the germline V gene (reference sequence). The CDR3 loop reads CASRDRDLYF. The DNA for the CDR3 is TGTGCCAGCAGGGACAGGGATTTGTACTTC.

This sequence joins TRBV5-1 and TRBJ1-5; 9 nucleotides match TRBD1. Unmatched junction bases numbered 13, after V lost 2 bases and J lost 4 bases. The CDR3 is made up of 18 amino acids. Germline assignment: CDR1 SGHRS and CDR2 YFSETQ. The CDR3 DNA is TGCGCCAGCAGCTTTATATCTGTAGGGACAGGGACGAATCAGCCCCAGCATTTT. Translating it yields CASSFISVGTGTNQPQHF.

The CDR3 loop is CASSPPGQGPEQYV. CDR3 nucleotides: TGTGCCAGCAGCCCGCCGGGACAGGGGCCCGAGCAGTACGTC. J is TRBJ2-7 and V is TRBV7-9; 10 nucleotides align to TRBD1. V shed 5 bases, J shed 6 bases, and the junction held 7 bases outside the gene matches. CDR1 is SEHNR and CDR2 is FQNEAQ in the germline V gene (reference sequence). The CDR3 length is 14 residues.

The CDR3 DNA reads TGTGCCAGCAGCTCTACTAGCTTATTTAGCACAGATACGCAGTATTTT. Its protein is CASSSTSLFSTDTQYF. The V and J genes are TRBV11-1 and TRBJ2-3, with a tentative D call TRBD2 (6 bases). Germline CDR1 and CDR2: SGHAT and FQDESV (reference sequence). The CDR3 is made up of 16 amino acids. V lost 4 bases and J lost 0, with 14 bases in between.

The chain combines TRBV28 with TRBJ1-6, with D tentatively TRBD1 (6 bases). Germline V CDR1 and CDR2: MDHEN, SYDVKM. The CDR3 spans 14 residues. Trimming took off 5 bases at V and 10 bases at J, with 15 bases between the two ends. The DNA for the CDR3 is TGTGCCAGCAGTACCTACAGGGACGCGTCACCCCTCCACTTT. Protein sequence: CASSTYRDASPLHF. Together with reference TRBV28 and TRBJ1-6, the CDR3 gives the full variable domain: DVKVTQSSRYLVKRTGEKVFLECVQDMDHENMFWYRQDPGLGLRLIYFSYDVKMKEKGDIPEGYSVSREKKERFSLILESASTNQTSMYLCASSTYRDASPLHFGNGTRLTVT.

J is TRBJ1-1 and V is TRBV7-3; D gene ambiguous. Germline CDR1 SGHTA, CDR2 FQGTGA. Trimming took off 4 bases at V and 2 bases at J, with 8 bases between the two ends. There are 13 residues in the CDR3. Written as DNA, the CDR3 is TGTGCCAGCAGCTCTATCGTAAACACTGAAGCTTTCTTT. Translation: CASSSIVNTEAFF.

The CDR3 DNA reads as TGCGCCAGCAGCTTGAGGGGGGGCGCGGTCCCTAACTATGGCTACACCTTC. It specifies CASSLRGGAVPNYGYTF. This chain joins TRBV5-1 and TRBJ1-2; a weak D match, TRBD1 (6 bases). The germline V gene encodes CDR1 SGHRS and CDR2 YFSETQ. CDR3 length: 17 amino acids. Trimming removed 1 base from V and 0 bases from J, with 16 bases in between.

The chain links TRBV7-2 to TRBJ2-3; possible D gene TRBD1, 6 bases. In germline, CDR1 is SGHTA, CDR2 FQGNSA. The CDR3 length is 13 residues. The V end lost 3 bases, the J end lost 5 bases, and 9 bases lay between the germline ends. This chain's CDR3 is CASSFSGEDTQYF. Written as DNA, the CDR3 is TGTGCCAGCAGCTTCTCAGGGGAAGATACGCAGTATTTT. Variable domain in full (rest from reference TRBV7-2 and TRBJ2-3): GAGVSQSPSNKVTEKGKDVELRCDPISGHTALYWYRQSLGQGLEFLIYFQGNSAPDKSGLPSDRFSAERTGGSVSTLTIQRTQQEDSAVYLCASSFSGEDTQYFGPGTRLTVL.

This clone was observed a handful of times. The gene calls are TRBV5-1 and TRBJ1-2; D ambiguous. Germline loops: CDR1 SGHRS, CDR2 YFSETQ. The V end lost 3 bases, the J end lost 4 bases, and 10 bases lay between the germline ends. CDR3 size: 13 residues. The CDR3 sequence is CASSSYEGYGYTF. In DNA form, the CDR3 reads TGCGCCAGCAGCTCGTATGAGGGCTATGGCTACACCTTC. The full variable domain, in which reference TRBV5-1 and TRBJ1-2 provide the parts outside the CDR3, is KAGVTQTPRYLIKTRGQQVTLSCSPISGHRSVSWYQQTPGQGLQFLFEYFSETQRNKGNFPGRFSGRQFSNSRSEMNVSTLELGDSALYLCASSSYEGYGYTFGSGTRLTVV.

The rearrangement joins TRBV25-1 to TRBJ2-1; TRBD2 agrees at 7 bases. Germline CDR1 and CDR2: MGHDK and SYGVNS. V shed 2 bases and J 0 bases; nucleotides not matched to a gene: 10. The CDR3 runs 18 residues. The CDR3 sequence: CASSESSFWGGSYNEQFF. CDR3 nucleotide sequence: TGTGCCAGCAGTGAAAGCTCTTTCTGGGGGGGCTCCTACAATGAGCAGTTCTTC.

The chain joins TRBV25-1 to TRBJ2-3; 11 nucleotides line up with TRBD2. Germline V gene data show CDR1 as MGHDK and CDR2 as SYGVNS. Trimming removed 11 bases from V and 2 bases from J; junction bases left unmatched: 3. This CDR3 spans 13 amino acids. The CDR3 region has the DNA TGTGCCGTTAGCGGGGGGGCCACAGATACGCAGTATTTT. Translated: CAVSGGATDTQYF.

The V and J genes are TRBV29-1 and TRBJ1-1; D gene uncertain. Trimming pared 7 bases from V and 6 bases from J, leaving 21 bases between. CDR1 and CDR2 from the germline V gene are SQVTM and ANQGSEA. The CDR3 loop spans 14 amino acids. This CDR3 reads CSAPGGGALAEAFF. CDR3 nucleotides: TGCAGCGCCCCAGGCGGAGGCGCACTGGCTGAAGCTTTCTTT.

V is TRBV7-8 and J is TRBJ2-7; no definite D call. This CDR3 is built from 20 residues. V gave up 2 bases and J gave up 0 bases, with 26 bases separating them. Per the germline V gene, CDR1 is SGHVS and CDR2 is FQNEAQ. The DNA of the CDR3 is TGTGCCAGCAGCTTATTTCCCCGGTCCCCCGAGTCCCTCCCCTCCTACGAGCAGTACGTC. This gives the protein CASSLFPRSPESLPSYEQYV.